The text below deals with one T cell receptor (beta chain). The antigen is not known. The CDR3 covers 15 residues. The germline gives CDR1 KGHDR, CDR2 SFDVKD. J lost 0 bases, V lost 7 bases, and 6 bases had no gene match. The sample is drawn from a study of T cell responses to AZD1222 COVID-19 vaccine. Study-level results: Reportedly, close to half of spike-specific TCRs are directed against unmutated variant regions. Females outnumbered males among donors, who were mostly white British; clonal diversity was possibly underestimated. Spike-specific TCR breadth and depth were elevated following two AZD1222 doses.

Repertoires were generated with immunoSEQ multiplex PCR, while TCRdb's copy carries only in-frame clones and drops some. The sample yields around 140,000 clones, 86% seen once. Source: peripheral blood, taken 28 days after the second AZD1222 dose. This TCR was recovered from an adult who received the AZD1222 COVID-19 vaccine. This sequence joins TRBV24-1 and TRBJ1-1, with 8 nucleotides matching TRBD1. The CDR3 here is CATRDRVEVNTEAFF. CDR3 coding DNA: TGTGCCACCAGGGACAGGGTGGAAGTGAACACTGAAGCTTTCTTT.